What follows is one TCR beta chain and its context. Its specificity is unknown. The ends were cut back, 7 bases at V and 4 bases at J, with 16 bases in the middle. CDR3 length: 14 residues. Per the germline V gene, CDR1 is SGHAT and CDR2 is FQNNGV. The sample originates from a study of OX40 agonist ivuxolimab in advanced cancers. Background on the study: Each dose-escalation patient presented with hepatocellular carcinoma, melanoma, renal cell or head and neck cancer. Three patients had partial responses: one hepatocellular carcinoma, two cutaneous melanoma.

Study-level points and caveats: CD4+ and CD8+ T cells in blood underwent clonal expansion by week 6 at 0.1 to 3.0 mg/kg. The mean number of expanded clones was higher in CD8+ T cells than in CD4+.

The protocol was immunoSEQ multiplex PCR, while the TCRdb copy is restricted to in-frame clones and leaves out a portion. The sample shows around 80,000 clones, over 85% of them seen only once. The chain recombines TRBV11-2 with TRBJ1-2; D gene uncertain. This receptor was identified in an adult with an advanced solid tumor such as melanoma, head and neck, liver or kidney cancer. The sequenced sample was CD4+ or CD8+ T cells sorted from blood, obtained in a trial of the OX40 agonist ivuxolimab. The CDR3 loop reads CASNVNGLGYGYTF. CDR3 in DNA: TGTGCCAGCAATGTGAACGGACTTGGCTATGGCTACACCTTC.